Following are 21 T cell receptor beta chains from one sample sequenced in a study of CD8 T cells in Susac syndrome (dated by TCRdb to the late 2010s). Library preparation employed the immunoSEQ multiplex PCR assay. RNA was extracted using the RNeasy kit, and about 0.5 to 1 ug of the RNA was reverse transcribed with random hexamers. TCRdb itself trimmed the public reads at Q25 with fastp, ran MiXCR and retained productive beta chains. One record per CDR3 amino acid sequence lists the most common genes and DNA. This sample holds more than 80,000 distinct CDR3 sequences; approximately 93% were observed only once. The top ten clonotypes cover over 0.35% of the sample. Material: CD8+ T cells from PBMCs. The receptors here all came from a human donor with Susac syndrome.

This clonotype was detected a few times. The CDR3 DNA reads as TGTGCCAGCAGCTCCCCTACTAGTTGGGAGACCCAGTACTTC. Translated: CASSSPTSWETQYF. The chain is built from TRBV7-2 and TRBJ2-5; tentatively, D is TRBD2 (5 bases). CDR3 length equals 14 residues. V dropped 4 bases and J dropped 5 bases, with 14 bases sitting between them. Germline V lookup: CDR1 SGHTA, CDR2 FQGNSA.

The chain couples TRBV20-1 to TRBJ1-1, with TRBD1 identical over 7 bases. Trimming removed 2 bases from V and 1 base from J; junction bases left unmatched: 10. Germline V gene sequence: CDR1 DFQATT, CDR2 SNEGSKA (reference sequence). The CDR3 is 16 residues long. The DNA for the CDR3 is TGCAGTGCTAGACTGAGACAGGGTCGATCGAACACTGAAGCTTTCTTT. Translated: CSARLRQGRSNTEAFF.

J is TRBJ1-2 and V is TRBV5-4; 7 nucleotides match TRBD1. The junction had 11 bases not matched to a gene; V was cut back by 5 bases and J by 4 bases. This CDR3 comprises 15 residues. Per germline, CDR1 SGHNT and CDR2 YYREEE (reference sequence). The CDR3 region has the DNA TGTGCCAGCAGTCGGACAGGCGAACCGCGCTATGGCTACACCTTC. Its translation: CASSRTGEPRYGYTF.

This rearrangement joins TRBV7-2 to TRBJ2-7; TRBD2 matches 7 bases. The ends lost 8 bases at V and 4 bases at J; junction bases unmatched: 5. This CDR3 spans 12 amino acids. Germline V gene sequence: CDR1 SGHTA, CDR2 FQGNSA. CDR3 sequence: CASGWRGYEQYF. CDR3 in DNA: TGTGCCAGCGGATGGCGGGGGTACGAGCAGTACTTC.

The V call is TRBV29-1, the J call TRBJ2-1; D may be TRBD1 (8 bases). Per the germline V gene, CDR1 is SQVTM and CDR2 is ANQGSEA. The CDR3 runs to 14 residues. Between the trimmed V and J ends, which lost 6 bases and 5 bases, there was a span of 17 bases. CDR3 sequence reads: CSVIQGGYDNEQFF. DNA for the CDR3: TGCAGCGTAATACAGGGGGGGTACGACAATGAGCAGTTCTTC.

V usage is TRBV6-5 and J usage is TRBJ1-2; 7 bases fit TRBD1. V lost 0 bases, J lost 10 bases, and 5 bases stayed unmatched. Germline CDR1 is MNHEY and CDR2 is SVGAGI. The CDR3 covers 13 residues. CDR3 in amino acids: CASSYSTGFFYTF. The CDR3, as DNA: TGTGCCAGCAGTTACTCGACAGGGTTTTTCTACACCTTC.

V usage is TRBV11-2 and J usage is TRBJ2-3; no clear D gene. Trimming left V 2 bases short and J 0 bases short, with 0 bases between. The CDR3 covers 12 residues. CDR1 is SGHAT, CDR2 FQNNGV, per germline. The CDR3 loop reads CASSLSTDTQYF. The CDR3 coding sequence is TGTGCCAGCAGCTTAAGCACAGATACGCAGTATTTT.

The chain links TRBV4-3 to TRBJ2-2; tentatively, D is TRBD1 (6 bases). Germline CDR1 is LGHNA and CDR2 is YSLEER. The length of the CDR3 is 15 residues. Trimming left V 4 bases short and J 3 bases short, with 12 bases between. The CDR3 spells CASSRNRDDTGELFF. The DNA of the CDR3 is TGCGCCAGCAGCCGTAACAGGGACGACACCGGGGAGCTGTTTTTT.

The CDR3 DNA is TGCAGTGCTTTAGACAGGGGACCGAACACCGGGGAGCTGTTTTTT. Its protein is CSALDRGPNTGELFF. The chain couples TRBV20-1 to TRBJ2-2, with 8 bases that match TRBD1. The CDR3 extends over 15 amino acids. Trimming cost V 5 bases and J 0 bases; bases outside gene matches: 5. CDR1 is DFQATT and CDR2 is SNEGSKA in the germline V gene (reference sequence).

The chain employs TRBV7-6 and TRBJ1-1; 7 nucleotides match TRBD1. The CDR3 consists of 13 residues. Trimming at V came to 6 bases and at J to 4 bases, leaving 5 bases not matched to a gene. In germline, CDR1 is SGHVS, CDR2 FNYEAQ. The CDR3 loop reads CASSPPGGTEAFF. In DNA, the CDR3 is TGTGCCAGCAGTCCCCCAGGGGGCACTGAAGCTTTCTTT.

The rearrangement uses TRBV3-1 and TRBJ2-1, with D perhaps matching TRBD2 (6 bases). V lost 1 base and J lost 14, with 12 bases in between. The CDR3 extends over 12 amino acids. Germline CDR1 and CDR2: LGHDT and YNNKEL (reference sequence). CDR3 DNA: TGTGCCAGCAGCCAAGGGCCCGGGGGTGAGTTCTTC. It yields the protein CASSQGPGGEFF.

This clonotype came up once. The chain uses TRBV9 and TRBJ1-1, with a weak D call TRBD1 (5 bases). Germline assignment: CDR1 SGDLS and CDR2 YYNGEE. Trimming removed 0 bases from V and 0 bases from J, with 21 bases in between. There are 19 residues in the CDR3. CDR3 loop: CASSVGDSPQGGMNTEAFF. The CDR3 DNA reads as TGTGCCAGCAGCGTAGGGGACTCTCCCCAGGGAGGCATGAACACTGAAGCTTTCTTT.

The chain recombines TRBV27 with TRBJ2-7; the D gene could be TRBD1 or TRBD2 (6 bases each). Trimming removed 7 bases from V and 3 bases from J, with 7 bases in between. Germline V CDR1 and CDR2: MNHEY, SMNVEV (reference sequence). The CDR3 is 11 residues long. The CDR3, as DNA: TGTGCCAGCAAGGGGGGCTACGAGCAGTACTTC. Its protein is CASKGGYEQYF.

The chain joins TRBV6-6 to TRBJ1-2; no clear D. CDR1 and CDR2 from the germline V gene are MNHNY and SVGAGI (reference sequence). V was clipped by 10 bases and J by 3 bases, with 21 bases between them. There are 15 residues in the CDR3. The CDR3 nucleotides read TGTGCCACCAACCGGGAGGTCCTTGAGGACTATGGCTACACCTTC. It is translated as CATNREVLEDYGYTF.

For the CDR3, the DNA is TGTGCCAGCAGCAAGCGGGAGGGTAGTCAGCCCCAGCATTTT. Translated: CASSKREGSQPQHF. V usage is TRBV21-1 and J usage is TRBJ1-5. TRBV21-1 is a listed pseudogene. The CDR3 is made up of 14 amino acids.

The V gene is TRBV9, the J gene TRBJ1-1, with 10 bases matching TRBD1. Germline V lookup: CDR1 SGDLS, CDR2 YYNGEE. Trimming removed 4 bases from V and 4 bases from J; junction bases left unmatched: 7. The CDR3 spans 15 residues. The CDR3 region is CASSPADRGVTEAFF. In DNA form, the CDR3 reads TGTGCCAGCAGCCCGGCGGACAGGGGGGTCACTGAAGCTTTCTTT.

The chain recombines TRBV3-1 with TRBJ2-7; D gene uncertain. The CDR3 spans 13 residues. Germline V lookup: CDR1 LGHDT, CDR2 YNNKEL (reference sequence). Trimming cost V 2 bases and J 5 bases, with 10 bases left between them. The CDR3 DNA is TGTGCCAGCAGCCAAAGGGCACGGGACGAGCAGTACTTC. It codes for CASSQRARDEQYF.

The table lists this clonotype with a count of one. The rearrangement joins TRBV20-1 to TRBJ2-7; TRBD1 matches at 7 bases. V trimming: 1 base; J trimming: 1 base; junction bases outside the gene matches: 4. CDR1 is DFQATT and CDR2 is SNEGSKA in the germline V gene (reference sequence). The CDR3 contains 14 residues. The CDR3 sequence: CSARVQGFSYEQYF. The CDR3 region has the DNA TGCAGTGCTAGAGTACAGGGGTTTTCCTACGAGCAGTACTTC.

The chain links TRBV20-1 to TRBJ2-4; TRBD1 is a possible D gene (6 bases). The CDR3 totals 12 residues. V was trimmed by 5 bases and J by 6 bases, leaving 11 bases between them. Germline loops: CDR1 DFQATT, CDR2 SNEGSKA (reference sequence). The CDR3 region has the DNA TGCAGTGCTGTCCTACAGGGAAACATTCAGTACTTC. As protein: CSAVLQGNIQYF.

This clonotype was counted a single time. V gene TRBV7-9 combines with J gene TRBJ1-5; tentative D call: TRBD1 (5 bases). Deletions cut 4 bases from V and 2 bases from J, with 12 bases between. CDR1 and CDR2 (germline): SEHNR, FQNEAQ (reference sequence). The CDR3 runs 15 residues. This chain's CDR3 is CASSSPGPGNQPQHF. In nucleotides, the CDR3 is TGTGCCAGCAGCTCCCCGGGGCCTGGCAATCAGCCCCAGCATTTT.

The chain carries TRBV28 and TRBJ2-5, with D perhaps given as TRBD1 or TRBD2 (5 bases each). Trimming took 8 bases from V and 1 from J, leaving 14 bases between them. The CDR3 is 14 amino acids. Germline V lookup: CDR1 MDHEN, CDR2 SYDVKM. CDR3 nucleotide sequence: TGTGCCAGCCTGAGCGTGGGGGTCCAAGAGACCCAGTACTTC. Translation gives CASLSVGVQETQYF.